What follows are 19 T cell receptor beta chains derived from one specimen sequenced in a study of identical twins (TCRdb year 2016). The library was obtained by 5' RACE. The sequencing machine was an Illumina HiSeq 2000. The raw public data were reprocessed by TCRdb itself: fastp quality trimming at Q25, MiXCR clonotype calling, in-frame beta chains only. Entries that share a CDR3 protein sequence are merged under the most common genes and DNA. The sample includes 200,000 to 300,000 distinct CDR3 sequences, with more than 9% observed a single time. The ten largest clones add up to over 8% of the sample. The specimen sequenced was memory T cells sorted from blood. The cell subset or site tag for this specimen amounts to: CD45RO+ enriched T cells. These receptors were collected from a man in his fifties in good health.

This clonotype was picked up a small number of times. The gene calls are TRBV3-1 and TRBJ2-5; the match to TRBD2 covers 10 bases. CDR1 LGHDT and CDR2 YNNKEL come from the germline V gene (reference sequence). The V gene end was trimmed by 0 bases and the J gene end by 5 bases; junction bases not matched to a gene: 6. The CDR3 loop spans 16 amino acids. The CDR3 coding sequence is TGTGCCAGCAGCCAAGATTACAGCGGGGGGGCGGAGACCCAGTACTTC. Encoded protein: CASSQDYSGGAETQYF.

This clonotype was detected ten times or more. V gene TRBV7-2 combines with J gene TRBJ1-1; D may be TRBD1 (6 bases). The CDR3 loop spans 15 amino acids. Germline V gene data show CDR1 as SGHTA and CDR2 as FQGNSA. V lost 1 base and J 7 bases, leaving 16 bases between the germline ends. As DNA, the CDR3 is TGTGCCAGCAGCTTAGGGGGGGCAGGTTGGGATGAAGCTTTCTTT. Translating it yields CASSLGGAGWDEAFF.

This clonotype was seen ten or more times. V gene TRBV20-1 combines with J gene TRBJ1-2; D gene unclear. Looked up from germline, CDR1 is DFQATT and CDR2 is SNEGSKA (reference sequence). The CDR3 covers 13 residues. V was pared by 1 base and J by 4 bases, with 10 bases between. CDR3 DNA sequence: TGCAGTGCTAGAGCCACCACAGTCTATGGCTACACCTTC. Amino acid sequence: CSARATTVYGYTF.

The V and J genes are TRBV28 and TRBJ2-7; D not certain. The CDR3 is made up of 13 amino acids. Trimming shortened V by 3 bases and J by 3 bases, and 9 bases separated the two germline ends. CDR1 and CDR2 from the germline V gene are MDHEN and SYDVKM. Here the CDR3 reads CASSLSENYEQYF. As DNA, the CDR3 is TGTGCCAGCAGTTTGAGCGAAAACTACGAGCAGTACTTC.

The CDR3 reads CASTPTGSSYEQYF. CDR3 sequence (DNA): TGTGCCAGCACCCCCACCGGGAGCTCCTACGAGCAGTACTTC. The chain combines TRBV5-6 with TRBJ2-7, with D tentatively TRBD2 (6 bases). The CDR3 is 14 amino acids. With 6 bases removed from V and 0 bases from J, the gap between germline ends came to 13 bases. Germline loops: CDR1 SGHDT, CDR2 YYEEEE.

The chain joins TRBV11-1 to TRBJ2-1; D possibly uses TRBD1 or TRBD2 (6 bases each). CDR3 size: 17 residues. Germline V lookup: CDR1 SGHAT, CDR2 FQDESV (reference sequence). Trimming took 4 bases from V and 7 from J, leaving 23 bases between them. CDR3 amino acids: CASSSRRGEDSGNEQFF. In nucleotides, the CDR3 is TGTGCCAGCAGCTCCAGGAGGGGGGAGGACTCAGGGAATGAGCAGTTCTTC. Together with reference TRBV11-1 and TRBJ2-1, the CDR3 gives the full variable domain: EAEVAQSPRYKITEKSQAVAFWCDPISGHATLYWYRQILGQGPELLVQFQDESVVDDSQLPKDRFSAERLKGVDSTLKIQPAELGDSAMYLCASSSRRGEDSGNEQFFGPGTRLTVL.

The table lists this clonotype with a few counts. The chain has TRBV18 and TRBJ2-7; maybe TRBD2 (6 bases). The CDR3 is 15 residues long. The V end was cut by 0 bases, the J end by 4 bases, with 13 bases between. The germline CDR1 and CDR2 sequences are KGHSH and LQKENI. The CDR3 coding sequence is TGTGCCAGCTCACCACCGGTGGGTAGCGGTTACGAGCAGTACTTC. Its protein is CASSPPVGSGYEQYF.

The chain employs TRBV7-9 and TRBJ1-2; D remains unclear. Germline loops: CDR1 SEHNR, CDR2 FQNEAQ (reference sequence). This CDR3 contains 17 residues. V was clipped by 0 bases and J by 8 bases, with 22 bases between them. DNA for the CDR3: TGTGCCAGCAGCTTAGCAAATAGAAGGAGTATGTTTGGGGGCTACACCTTC. It is translated as CASSLANRRSMFGGYTF.

With regard to this clonotype: One end of the junction varies from germline; a read error may be responsible. The CDR3 nucleotides are TGCGCCAGCAGCCAGCAGGACAAGGGTCACCCCCCAGGGACCCAGAACTTC. Protein: CASSQQDKGHPPGTQNF. The chain couples TRBV4-1 to TRBJ2-5; D might be TRBD1 or TRBD2, each matching 5 bases. Germline CDR1 MGHRA, CDR2 YSYEKL. The CDR3 runs to 17 residues.

This clonotype was picked up a small number of times. The V and J genes are TRBV6-5 and TRBJ2-5; D unclear. The V and J ends lost 0 bases and 2 bases respectively, with 4 bases between them. The CDR3 runs 13 residues. Germline-derived CDR1 and CDR2 are MNHEY and SVGAGI. The CDR3 spells CASSYSGQETQYF. The CDR3, as DNA: TGTGCCAGCAGTTACTCAGGGCAAGAGACCCAGTACTTC.

The J gene is TRBJ2-3, the V gene TRBV20-1; weak D call: TRBD2 (5 bases). Germline lookup yields CDR1 DFQATT and CDR2 SNEGSKA (reference sequence). The CDR3 spans 16 residues. Between the trimmed V and J ends, which lost 5 bases and 3 bases, there was a span of 21 bases. CDR3 nucleotide sequence: TGCAGTGCTGAAAACGGCTTCGGGGAAGCTACAGATACGCAGTATTTT. Translated: CSAENGFGEATDTQYF.

This clonotype was counted between two and nine times. The chain has TRBV12-3 or TRBV12-4 and TRBJ1-2, with TRBD1 as a possible D gene (6 bases). The V end lost 1 base, the J end lost 3 bases, and 15 bases lay between the germline ends. There are 16 residues in the CDR3. In nucleotides, the CDR3 is TGTGCCAGCAGTTTAGGGAGGGCAGGGGTTGACTATGGCTACACCTTC. Residues: CASSLGRAGVDYGYTF.

This clonotype was observed at least ten times. The chain couples TRBV6-1 to TRBJ2-1, with D perhaps TRBD1 or TRBD2 (6 bases each). V gave up 2 bases and J gave up 7 bases, with 15 bases separating them. CDR3 size: 15 residues. Germline V gene lookup returns CDR1 MNHNS and CDR2 SASEGT. CDR3 sequence (DNA): TGTGCCAGCAGTGAAAGGGGGGCCGCGGGAAATGAGCAGTTCTTC. Translated, it gives CASSERGAAGNEQFF.

This clonotype was seen at least ten times. The rearrangement uses TRBV18 and TRBJ1-5; 7 bases are a match to TRBD1. CDR3 length: 15 amino acids. Unmatched junction bases numbered 5, after V lost 3 bases and J lost 3 bases. Germline V CDR1 and CDR2: KGHSH, LQKENI. CDR3: CASSPTGQFNQPQHF. The CDR3 DNA is TGTGCCAGCTCACCCACGGGACAGTTCAATCAGCCCCAGCATTTT.

This clonotype was observed a few times. V usage is TRBV7-9 and J usage is TRBJ2-3; D is ambiguous. Trimming removed 5 bases at V and 2 bases at J, with 8 bases between. The CDR3 contains 13 residues. Germline-derived CDR1 and CDR2 are SEHNR and FQNEAQ (reference sequence). Here the CDR3 reads CASSAPNTDTQYF. The CDR3 region has the DNA TGTGCCAGCAGCGCACCAAACACAGATACGCAGTATTTT.

This clonotype occurred many times. The CDR3 is CASSPVRRTTSYEQYF. The DNA for the CDR3 is TGTGCCAGCAGCCCCGTCAGGCGGACTACCTCCTACGAGCAGTACTTC. The chain has TRBV5-6 and TRBJ2-7; the D gene is possibly TRBD2 (6 bases). Trimming shortened V by 4 bases and J by 0 bases, and 17 bases separated the two germline ends. The CDR3 length is 16 residues. The germline gives CDR1 SGHDT, CDR2 YYEEEE. The variable domain in full, with the rest retrieved from reference TRBV5-6 and TRBJ2-7, is DAGVTQSPTHLIKTRGQQVTLRCSPKSGHDTVSWYQQALGQGPQFIFQYYEEEERQRGNFPDRFSGHQFPNYSSELNVNALLLGDSALYLCASSPVRRTTSYEQYFGPGTRLTVT.

V gene TRBV19 combines with J gene TRBJ1-5; tentatively, D is TRBD1 (6 bases). V was trimmed by 0 bases and J by 1 base, leaving 13 bases between them. The V gene's germline CDR1 is LNHDA and CDR2 SQIVND (reference sequence). CDR3 length: 17 residues. This CDR3 is CASSIDRGVPSNQPQHF. DNA of the CDR3: TGTGCCAGTAGTATAGACAGGGGAGTGCCAAGCAATCAGCCCCAGCATTTT.

This clonotype was seen a few times. For the CDR3, the DNA is TGCAGTGCTAGAGACACTAGCGGGAGGGTCTACAATGAGCAGTTCTTC. It specifies CSARDTSGRVYNEQFF. V and J are TRBV20-1 and TRBJ2-1, with 13 bases lining up with TRBD2. The junction had 2 bases not matched to a gene; V was cut back by 0 bases and J by 3 bases. There are 16 residues in the CDR3. Germline CDR1 reads DFQATT; CDR2 reads SNEGSKA (reference sequence).

This clonotype was seen many times. The chain joins TRBV18 to TRBJ2-1; 10 positions agree with TRBD2. Per the germline V gene, CDR1 is KGHSH and CDR2 is LQKENI. There are 15 residues in the CDR3. After removal of 3 bases from V and 12 bases from J, the junction contained 11 bases not matched to a gene. DNA for the CDR3: TGTGCCAGCTCACCCCTAGCGGGAGACCCCCTTGGGCAGTTCTTC. It translates to CASSPLAGDPLGQFF.